This T cell receptor beta chain is from a study of OX40 agonist ivuxolimab in advanced cancers. Regarding the study in general: The costimulatory receptor OX40 (CD134) was targeted by ivuxolimab, a fully human IgG2 agonistic monoclonal antibody. Peripheral TCRbeta sequencing aimed to test whether ivuxolimab altered TCR sequence diversity and caused clonal T-cell expansion. Partial responses were achieved by three dose-escalation patients, of whom one had hepatocellular carcinoma and two had cutaneous melanoma. The monotherapy dose-escalation portion (N of about 47 patients) of the phase I ivuxolimab trial is reported in the paper. Of the roughly 50 dose-escalation patients, hepatocellular carcinoma was present in some 19, melanoma in around 15, renal cell carcinoma in 9 and head and neck cancer in 9. Patients were allowed to have had prior anti-PD-1, anti-PD-L1 or anti-CTLA-4 therapy, and 40% to 45% of the dose-escalation patients had previously received checkpoint inhibitors. In the dose-escalation cohort, around 80% of patients were male, and the mean age was approximately 60 years with a range of roughly 23 to 90. Intravenous ivuxolimab was administered to patients every 2 weeks at six dose levels: 0.01, 0.1, 0.3, 1.5, 3 and 10 mg/kg.

Summary of the overall study and its limitations: The antigen specificity of the peripheral T cells that underwent clonal expansion was not determined. In the 0.1-3.0 mg/kg groups, partial responders were among the patients with the lowest normalized peripheral clonal expansion, particularly in CD8+ T cells. At doses of 0.1 to 3.0 mg/kg, clonal expansion of both CD4+ and CD8+ T cells in blood was seen between baseline and week 6. After ivuxolimab, expanded clones were on average more numerous among CD8+ T cells than among CD4+ T cells. Low levels of normalized T-cell clonal expansion were also seen in some patients who did not respond.

V loses 8 bases, J loses 2 bases, and the germline ends lie 15 bases apart. The CDR3, cysteine through phenylalanine, is 14 amino acids long. This entry keeps only the CDR3 DNA: 42 bases, framed from base 1. The germline V gene encodes CDR1 MNHEY and CDR2 SVGAGI. For sequencing of the TCRbeta CDR3 region, genomic DNA was extracted from the sorted cells. The immunoSEQ Assay was used for sequencing of TCRbeta CDR3 regions. In TCRdb, the immuneACCESS table is reduced to in-frame sequences with V and J assigned. These tables do not hold every clone; where another copy was compared, an unresolved V gene accounts for under half, and the others remain unexplained. The sample table records fewer than 200,000 clones; roughly 94% of these occur just once. Of the sample, under 0.4% is held by the ten largest clones. The trial excluded patients who had a history of autoimmune disease or were on systemic immunosuppression. In every dose cohort, peripheral blood was drawn for TCR sequencing at baseline, cycle 4 day 1, and cycle 7 day 1. The samples were drawn from a first-in-human, open-label, multicenter phase I dose-escalation trial of ivuxolimab. The trial enrolled adults with locally advanced or metastatic head and neck squamous cell, hepatocellular, melanoma or renal cell carcinoma. Before TCR sequencing, CD4+ and CD8+ T cells were separately sorted from peripheral blood.

On this clone itself: Its antigen has not been determined. No base quality information exists; no much larger clone differs at one position.

The V gene is TRBV6-5 and the J gene is TRBJ1-1; no confident D gene assignment can be made. This TCR was recovered from an adult with an advanced solid tumor such as melanoma, head and neck, liver or kidney cancer. The sample in question was CD4+ or CD8+ T cells sorted from blood, obtained in a trial of the OX40 agonist ivuxolimab. The sequenced DNA is TGTGCCAGCTGGGAGACCGTCGCTAACACTGAAGCTTTCTTT. Its protein reads: CASWETVANTEAFF.